These 21 T cell receptor beta chains came from one sample sequenced in a study of T-cell reconstitution after alpha-beta-depleted transplantation in children. General study findings and limits: T-cell numbers and diversity one year post-transplant derived largely from freshly generated T cells.

A library of TCRbeta sequences, prepared with unique molecular identifiers, was generated. TCRdb reanalysed the PCR reads using MiXCR and keeps one entry per CDR3 protein. Among some 300,000 distinct CDR3 sequences listed, less than 9.5% were seen once. No antigen has been identified for these receptors. The starting material was peripheral blood, obtained 360 days after TCRalphabeta/CD19-depleted stem cell transplant. All receptors derive from a female patient aged 2-9 years who had a stem cell transplant for Fanconi anemia, so the T cells may come from the graft donor.

The CDR3 coding sequence is TGCAGTGCTAGAGATCGGGGGCGAGGTGGGGAGTTCTTC. Its translation is CSARDRGRGGEFF. V and J are TRBV20-1 and TRBJ2-1; D possibly uses TRBD1 or TRBD2 (6 bases each). Germline-derived CDR1 and CDR2 are DFQATT and SNEGSKA (reference sequence). This CDR3 has 13 residues. V shed 0 bases and J shed 14 bases, with 17 bases lying between them.

This clonotype was detected a few times. The CDR3 DNA follows: TGTGCCAGCAGCTTAGACAGGGTACATCAGCCCCAGCATTTT. Residues: CASSLDRVHQPQHF. The chain recombines TRBV7-2 with TRBJ1-5; D may be TRBD1 (6 bases). CDR1 and CDR2 from the germline V gene are SGHTA and FQGNSA. The CDR3 totals 14 residues. Between the trimmed V and J ends, which lost 1 base and 5 bases, there was a span of 9 bases.

This clonotype showed up just a few times. The V call is TRBV27, the J call TRBJ2-7, with TRBD2 matching over 8 bases. The CDR3 is made up of 15 amino acids. Germline CDR1 MNHEY, CDR2 SMNVEV (reference sequence). After removal of 6 bases from V and 2 bases from J, the junction contained 9 bases not matched to a gene. CDR3 protein: CASRPGLAATYEQYF. For the CDR3, the DNA is TGTGCCAGCAGGCCCGGACTAGCTGCTACCTACGAGCAGTACTTC.

This clonotype was recorded at least ten times. CDR3 in DNA: TGTGCCAGCAGCCTGACGACAGGCACAGATACGCAGTATTTT. This sequence encodes CASSLTTGTDTQYF. V and J are TRBV7-8 and TRBJ2-3; maybe TRBD1 (5 bases). Germline V gene sequence: CDR1 SGHVS, CDR2 FQNEAQ. V was clipped by 5 bases and J by 1 base, with 10 bases between them. CDR3 length equals 14 residues.

The CDR3 region has the DNA TGTGCCAGCAGCCCCCTTCTGGACAGATCCTACGAGCAGTACGTC. Translating it yields CASSPLLDRSYEQYV. The chain links TRBV6-2 or TRBV6-3 to TRBJ2-7; a possible D gene is TRBD1 (6 bases). V shed 6 bases and J shed 1 base, with 16 bases lying between them. The CDR3 is 15 residues long. From germline, CDR1 is MNHEY and CDR2 SVGEGT.

The rearrangement uses TRBV7-9 and TRBJ2-5; D is unresolved. CDR3 length: 15 amino acids. Trimming shortened V by 3 bases and J by 1 base, and 12 bases separated the two germline ends. Per the germline V gene, CDR1 is SEHNR and CDR2 is FQNEAQ (reference sequence). The CDR3 sequence: CASSLVESLQETQYF. CDR3 coding DNA: TGTGCCAGCAGCTTGGTCGAGTCCCTCCAAGAGACCCAGTACTTC.

This clonotype was found many times. V and J are TRBV13 and TRBJ2-1; D call uncertain. The ends were cut back, 4 bases at V and 5 bases at J, with 6 bases in the middle. Germline V gene sequence: CDR1 PRHDT, CDR2 FYEKMQ (reference sequence). This CDR3 has 12 amino acids. The CDR3 sequence is CASSSPHNEQFF. CDR3 in DNA: TGTGCCAGCAGCTCGCCCCACAATGAGCAGTTCTTC.

This clonotype was seen more than once but under ten times. The V and J genes are TRBV6-2 or TRBV6-3 and TRBJ2-1; TRBD2 is a possible D gene (5 bases). V dropped 8 bases and J dropped 10 bases, with 15 bases sitting between them. Germline CDR1 MNHEY, CDR2 SVGEGT. This CDR3 is 12 amino acids long. The CDR3 DNA follows: TGTGCCAGCGGACTGAAACCGGTGGAGCAGTTCTTC. Protein product: CASGLKPVEQFF.

This clonotype came up many times. This chain links TRBV5-1 with TRBJ2-1; tentative D call: TRBD2 (6 bases). Germline CDR1 is SGHRS and CDR2 is YFSETQ. The CDR3 covers 16 residues. With 4 bases removed from V and 2 bases from J, the gap between germline ends came to 16 bases. Here the CDR3 DNA reads TGCGCCAGCAGCCCCGCGATCGCGGGACCCTACAATGAGCAGTTCTTC. This translates into CASSPAIAGPYNEQFF.

This clonotype was observed at least ten times. The V call is TRBV2, the J call TRBJ2-3, with TRBD2 identical over 7 bases. CDR3 size: 16 residues. The germline CDR1 and CDR2 sequences are SNHLY and FYNNEI. V shed 3 bases and J 0 bases; nucleotides not matched to a gene: 6. The CDR3 DNA is TGTGCCAGCAGTGACGGGCGGGGGACGAGCACAGATACGCAGTATTTT. Translated, it gives CASSDGRGTSTDTQYF.

This clonotype showed up many times. The chain couples TRBV7-6 to TRBJ1-4, with D perhaps TRBD1 (5 bases). This CDR3 has 15 residues. The V and J ends lost 1 base and 4 bases respectively, with 10 bases between them. CDR1 SGHVS and CDR2 FNYEAQ come from the germline V gene. The CDR3: CASSLGGRSNEKLFF. Written as DNA, the CDR3 is TGTGCCAGCAGCTTAGGGGGCAGGAGTAATGAAAAACTGTTTTTT. The full variable domain, completed using reference TRBV7-6 and TRBJ1-4, is GAGVSQSPRYKVTKRGQDVALRCDPISGHVSLYWYRQALGQGPEFLTYFNYEAQQDKSGLPNDRFSAERPEGSISTLTIQRTEQRDSAMYRCASSLGGRSNEKLFFGSGTQLSVL.

The chain employs TRBV7-9 and TRBJ2-1; tentatively, D is TRBD1 or TRBD2 (5 bases each). This CDR3 region has 14 residues. Trimming stripped 4 bases from V and 4 bases from J, with 11 bases between. Per the germline V gene, CDR1 is SEHNR and CDR2 is FQNEAQ (reference sequence). Here the CDR3 DNA reads TGTGCCAGCAGCTCCCGGGACGGTTACAATGAGCAGTTCTTC. Protein sequence: CASSSRDGYNEQFF.

This clonotype was seen at least ten times. Here the CDR3 reads CASAPGSPLHF. The DNA for the CDR3 is TGTGCCAGCGCCCCGGGGTCACCCCTCCACTTT. The V and J genes are TRBV28 and TRBJ1-6, with D uncertain. The ends were cut back, 8 bases at V and 10 bases at J, with 9 bases in the middle. The CDR3 spans 11 residues. CDR1 and CDR2 (germline): MDHEN, SYDVKM.

The rearrangement uses TRBV6-2 or TRBV6-3 and TRBJ1-5; 7 nucleotides match TRBD1. Germline V gene lookup returns CDR1 MNHEY and CDR2 SVGEGT. The V gene end was trimmed by 2 bases and the J gene end by 6 bases; junction bases not matched to a gene: 4. The length of the CDR3 is 14 residues. The CDR3 protein is CASSYRQGSQPQHF. CDR3 in DNA: TGTGCCAGCAGTTACCGACAGGGAAGTCAGCCCCAGCATTTT.

The rearrangement uses TRBV2 and TRBJ2-1, with 9 bases fitting TRBD2. This CDR3 region has 15 residues. V lost 7 bases to trimming and J lost 10 bases; unmatched junction nucleotides: 14. CDR1 and CDR2 (germline): SNHLY, FYNNEI. Written as DNA, the CDR3 is TGTGCCAGCAAAGGGCTAGCGGGGCCGCGGGGGGAGCAGTTCTTC. It translates to CASKGLAGPRGEQFF.

This clonotype was found many times. The J gene is TRBJ2-7, the V gene TRBV7-8, with D tentatively TRBD2 (5 bases). V lost 2 bases and J lost 3, with 14 bases in between. Germline CDR1 and CDR2: SGHVS and FQNEAQ. CDR3 size: 15 residues. CDR3 bases: TGTGCCAGCAGCTTAAGGAGGACCTTCGGCTACGAGCAGTACTTC. The encoded protein is CASSLRRTFGYEQYF.

In its sample, this clonotype was seen a few times. CDR3: CASSFLGDNQPQHF. The CDR3 nucleotides read TGTGCCAGCAGCTTTCTTGGGGATAATCAGCCCCAGCATTTT. The V gene is TRBV7-8, the J gene TRBJ1-5; D is undetermined. The CDR3 contains 14 residues. Trimming cost V 3 bases and J 4 bases, with 10 bases left between them. Looked up from germline, CDR1 is SGHVS and CDR2 is FQNEAQ. Full variable domain (missing parts from reference TRBV7-8 and TRBJ1-5): GAGVSQSPRYKVAKRGQDVALRCDPISGHVSLFWYQQALGQGPEFLTYFQNEAQLDKSGLPSDRFFAERPEGSVSTLKIQRTQQEDSAVYLCASSFLGDNQPQHFGDGTRLSIL.

The chain carries TRBV7-2 and TRBJ2-5, with D perhaps matching TRBD2 (6 bases). The CDR3 contains 17 residues. Germline values: CDR1 SGHTA, CDR2 FQGNSA. The V end was cut by 5 bases, the J end by 5 bases, with 24 bases between. CDR3 in amino acids: CASSGIMGSPRGETQYF. The CDR3 nucleotides read TGTGCCAGCAGCGGAATAATGGGGTCTCCCCGGGGGGAGACCCAGTACTTC.

The gene calls are TRBV11-1 and TRBJ2-1; no definite D call. Germline lookup yields CDR1 SGHAT and CDR2 FQDESV (reference sequence). This CDR3 region has 11 residues. V shed 5 bases and J shed 8 bases, with 7 bases lying between them. CDR3 sequence reads: CASSHGYEQFF. The DNA of the CDR3 is TGTGCCAGCAGCCACGGTTATGAGCAGTTCTTC.

This clonotype was seen at least ten times. V is TRBV12-3 or TRBV12-4 and J is TRBJ2-5; perhaps TRBD2 as D (7 bases). V was shortened by 0 bases and J by 5 bases, with 10 bases between the two germline ends. The CDR3 length is 14 residues. The CDR3 here is CASSLAGGGETQYF. The CDR3 coding sequence is TGTGCCAGCAGTTTAGCGGGAGGGGGTGAGACCCAGTACTTC.

This clonotype was counted a few times. The rearrangement links TRBV7-3 to TRBJ2-7; D may be TRBD1 or TRBD2 (5 bases each). Germline V gives CDR1 SGHTA, CDR2 FQGTGA. This CDR3 has 14 residues. V was clipped by 0 bases and J by 9 bases, with 15 bases between them. This chain's CDR3 is CASSLTGTSPGQYF. CDR3 bases: TGTGCCAGCAGCTTAACGGGGACCTCCCCGGGGCAGTACTTC.